Included here is one TCR beta chain sequence, with context. What this receptor recognizes is not known. Base qualities were left out, and no much larger clone turns up one base away. To sequence the TCRbeta CDR3 region, genomic DNA was isolated from the sorted cells. TCRbeta CDR3 regions were sequenced using the immunoSEQ Assay. TCRdb re-hosts the immuneACCESS table, in-frame sequences only. Its copies lack some clones; in the studies checked, an unresolved V gene accounts for under half of them, and the cause for the rest is not known. The sample contains tens of thousands of clones, 80% to 90% of them found a single time. The ten largest clones add up to around 1.5% of the sample. Patients with a history of autoimmune disease or receiving systemic immunosuppression were excluded from the trial. In every dose cohort, peripheral blood was drawn for TCR sequencing at baseline, cycle 4 day 1, and cycle 7 day 1. The samples were drawn from a first-in-human, open-label, multicenter phase I dose-escalation trial of ivuxolimab. Adults with locally advanced or metastatic melanoma, renal cell, hepatocellular, or head and neck squamous cell carcinoma were enrolled in the trial. Before TCR sequencing, CD4+ T cells and CD8+ T cells from peripheral blood were sorted into separate populations.

CDR1 and CDR2, looked up from the germline V gene, are SGHVS and FNYEAQ. V is reduced by 1 base and J by 4 bases, leaving a spacing of 7 bases between them. The CDR3 contains 13 residues, cysteine and phenylalanine counted. The kept DNA is CDR3 alone, 39 bases in frame from the first base. The data belong to a study of OX40 agonist ivuxolimab in advanced cancers. Describing the broader study: Ivuxolimab, which targeted the costimulatory receptor OX40 (CD134), was an agonistic, fully human IgG2 monoclonal antibody. Intravenous ivuxolimab was administered to patients every 2 weeks at six dose levels: 0.01, 0.1, 0.3, 1.5, 3 and 10 mg/kg. Of the approximately 53 patients in dose escalation, 19 had hepatocellular carcinoma, some 15 had melanoma, 9 had renal cell carcinoma and 9 had head and neck cancer. The dose-escalation cohort was 82.7% male with a mean age of roughly 62 years, ranging from roughly 20 to 85. Patients were allowed to have had prior anti-PD-1, anti-PD-L1 or anti-CTLA-4 therapy, and around two fifths of the dose-escalation patients had been treated with checkpoint inhibitors. Partial responses were achieved by three dose-escalation patients, of whom one had hepatocellular carcinoma and two had cutaneous melanoma. The purpose of peripheral TCRbeta sequencing was to test whether ivuxolimab changed TCR sequence diversity and led to clonal T-cell expansion. The paper describes the monotherapy dose-escalation part (N of about 47 patients) of the phase I trial of ivuxolimab.

Study-level results and caveats: Low levels of normalized T-cell clonal expansion were also shown by some nonresponding patients. Which antigens the clonally expanded peripheral T cells were specific for was not determined. In partial responders in the 0.1-3.0 mg/kg groups, normalized peripheral clonal expansion was found to be among the lowest, especially among CD8+ T cells. On average, CD8+ T cells showed more expanded clones than CD4+ T cells after ivuxolimab. Clonal expansion of both CD4+ and CD8+ blood T cells was observed from baseline to week 6 at doses 0.1 to 3.0 mg/kg.

Sequencing used CD4+ or CD8+ T cells sorted from blood, obtained in a trial of the OX40 agonist ivuxolimab. The rearrangement combines TRBV7-6 with TRBJ1-1; the D gene is not confidently resolved. This receptor was obtained from an adult with an advanced solid tumor such as melanoma, head and neck, liver or kidney cancer. The bases are TGTGCCAGCAGCTTAGGAGGTACCACTGAAGCTTTCTTT. The encoded protein is CASSLGGTTEAFF.